The 28 T cell receptor beta chains reported below all come from one sample, sequenced in a study of T cell responses to AZD1222 COVID-19 vaccine. The method was immunoSEQ multiplex PCR; TCRdb's version includes in-frame clones alone and lacks a portion of them. Of 130,000 or so clones listed, 80% to 90% are singletons. The sample here was peripheral blood, taken on day 0 of AZD1222 vaccination. The receptor set was obtained from an adult in good health.

The chain recombines TRBV18 with TRBJ2-5, with D possibly being TRBD1 (6 bases). Trimming shortened V by 8 bases and J by 5 bases, and 12 bases separated the two germline ends. The CDR3 length is 12 residues. Germline-derived CDR1 and CDR2 are KGHSH and LQKENI. CDR3 bases: TGTGCCAGCCGCTTAACAGGGGAGACCCAGTACTTC. This codes for CASRLTGETQYF.

The J gene is TRBJ1-4, the V gene TRBV3-1 (or the pseudogene TRBV3-2); the D is unclear. Germline V gene data show CDR1 as LGHDT and CDR2 as YNNKEL (reference sequence). CDR3 length equals 12 residues. Between the trimmed V and J ends, which lost 0 bases and 13 bases, there was a span of 9 bases. This CDR3 is CASSQDRPGLFF. DNA of the CDR3: TGTGCCAGCAGCCAAGATCGTCCAGGACTGTTTTTT.

The rearrangement uses TRBV30 and TRBJ1-2; maybe TRBD1 (5 bases). The V gene lost 4 bases and the J gene lost 1 base, with 16 bases spanning the gap. The CDR3 has 15 residues. Germline V lookup: CDR1 GTSNPN, CDR2 SVGIG (reference sequence). The CDR3 nucleotides are TGTGCCTGGACCCCCAGGGCGGCGCTTAACTATGGCTACACCTTC. It is translated as CAWTPRAALNYGYTF.

The chain links TRBV28 to TRBJ2-7; 11 nucleotides match TRBD2. Looked up from germline, CDR1 is MDHEN and CDR2 is SYDVKM. V lost 8 bases and J lost 6; bases outside the gene matches: 18. The CDR3 is made up of 17 amino acids. CDR3 residues: CASSPGLAEWVMGEQYF. The CDR3 nucleotides are TGTGCCAGCTCTCCGGGACTAGCGGAGTGGGTAATGGGCGAGCAGTACTTC.

This sequence joins TRBV5-3 and TRBJ2-7; tentatively, D is TRBD2 (5 bases). TRBV5-3 is labeled an ORF, and its function is uncertain. CDR3 length: 14 amino acids. The ends were cut back, 1 base at V and 0 bases at J, with 8 bases in the middle. The CDR3 region has the DNA TGTGCCAGAAGCTTGCCCAGCGGCTCCTACGAGCAGTACTTC. It translates to CARSLPSGSYEQYF.

The V gene is TRBV27, the J gene TRBJ2-1; no definite D call. Germline loops: CDR1 MNHEY, CDR2 SMNVEV (reference sequence). V lost 5 bases and J 0 bases, leaving 17 bases between the germline ends. This CDR3 comprises 17 residues. CDR3 in amino acids: CASSQGPIRSSYNEQFF. The CDR3 DNA follows: TGTGCCAGCAGTCAAGGACCGATACGGAGCTCCTACAATGAGCAGTTCTTC.

The chain carries TRBV24-1 and TRBJ2-7; TRBD2 aligns across 11 bases. The CDR3 spans 14 residues. V shed 0 bases and J 6 bases; nucleotides not matched to a gene: 0. Per germline, CDR1 KGHDR and CDR2 SFDVKD. CDR3 amino acids: CATSDLGTSGEQYF. The CDR3 region has the DNA TGTGCCACCAGTGATTTGGGGACTAGCGGCGAGCAGTACTTC.

The V call is TRBV5-1, the J call TRBJ1-6; the match to TRBD1 covers 7 bases. Germline CDR1 SGHRS, CDR2 YFSETQ. The CDR3 consists of 17 residues. J gave up 5 bases and V 1 base, and 9 bases lay outside the gene matches. The CDR3 loop is CASSLWPWDRDNSPLHF. CDR3 coding DNA: TGCGCCAGCAGCTTGTGGCCTTGGGACAGAGATAATTCACCCCTCCACTTT.

The genes are TRBV19 and TRBJ2-4; no firm D call. Germline V gene sequence: CDR1 LNHDA, CDR2 SQIVND (reference sequence). Trimming left V 6 bases short and J 9 bases short, with 9 bases between. This CDR3 region has 11 residues. CDR3 residues: CASSRGTIQYF. DNA for the CDR3: TGTGCCAGTAGCCGCGGTACCATTCAGTACTTC.

V is TRBV18 and J is TRBJ1-6, with a possible D match to TRBD1 (5 bases). V gave up 5 bases and J gave up 5 bases, with 13 bases separating them. The CDR3 runs to 15 residues. Per the germline V gene, CDR1 is KGHSH and CDR2 is LQKENI. Written as DNA, the CDR3 is TGTGCCAGCTCAGCAGGGACCGTTAATAATTCACCCCTCCACTTT. It yields the protein CASSAGTVNNSPLHF.

The genes are TRBV6-5 and TRBJ2-1; a possible D gene is TRBD2 (6 bases). V shed 6 bases and J shed 7 bases, with 13 bases lying between them. The CDR3 has 13 residues. Germline lookup yields CDR1 MNHEY and CDR2 SVGAGI. The DNA of the CDR3 is TGTGCCAGCAGGCTCGGGGGTTGGAATGAGCAGTTCTTC. It codes for CASRLGGWNEQFF.

The V and J genes are TRBV27 and TRBJ2-7; D is unresolved. Germline CDR1 is MNHEY and CDR2 is SMNVEV (reference sequence). Trimming took off 4 bases at V and 1 base at J, with 8 bases between the two ends. This CDR3 contains 13 residues. Written as DNA, the CDR3 is TGTGCCAGCAGTTCAAGAGGTTCCTACGAGCAGTACTTC. Translated: CASSSRGSYEQYF.

The chain has TRBV2 and TRBJ2-7; D is possibly TRBD2 (6 bases). Per germline, CDR1 SNHLY and CDR2 FYNNEI. V lost 7 bases to trimming and J lost 2 bases, with 18 bases between them. CDR3 length: 15 residues. Here the CDR3 reads CASTKNGGETYEQYF. The DNA for the CDR3 is TGTGCCAGCACTAAAAACGGCGGGGAAACCTACGAGCAGTACTTC.

The chain carries TRBV4-3 and TRBJ2-3, with TRBD1 matching 8 bases. The junction had 10 bases not matched to a gene; V was cut back by 2 bases and J by 6 bases. This CDR3 is 16 amino acids long. Per germline, CDR1 LGHNA and CDR2 YSLEER. As DNA, the CDR3 is TGCGCCAGCAGCCAAACCGGACAGGGCTATCGGGATACGCAGTATTTT. Translated: CASSQTGQGYRDTQYF.

The CDR3 DNA is TGTGCCAGCTCACCGCTGGCTACGAGAGGGCCGTACGAGCAGTACTTC. Its protein is CASSPLATRGPYEQYF. The chain is built from TRBV18 and TRBJ2-7; D is perhaps TRBD2 (5 bases). Trimming stripped 3 bases from V and 4 bases from J, with 19 bases between. Germline values: CDR1 KGHSH, CDR2 LQKENI. This CDR3 is built from 16 residues.

This chain links TRBV18 with TRBJ1-1; D might be TRBD1 (5 bases). The length of the CDR3 is 13 residues. In germline, CDR1 is KGHSH, CDR2 LQKENI. The V gene lost 0 bases and the J gene lost 14 bases, with 16 bases spanning the gap. CDR3 nucleotides: TGTGCCAGCTCACCACCGGACAAGGAGGAACCGTTCTTT. The encoded protein is CASSPPDKEEPFF.

The rearrangement uses TRBV27 and TRBJ1-2; 7 positions match TRBD1. The J segment lost 7 bases and the V segment lost 7 bases, leaving 3 bases of the junction unmatched. This CDR3 contains 11 residues. Germline CDR1 is MNHEY and CDR2 is SMNVEV (reference sequence). Here the CDR3 DNA reads TGTGCCAGCACAGGGGGTCGTGGCTACACCTTC. Translation: CASTGGRGYTF.

The gene calls are TRBV21-1 and TRBJ2-7; the table's D call, TRBD2, has no DNA check behind it. TRBV21-1 is flagged as a pseudogene. This CDR3 comprises 14 residues. This CDR3 reads CASKYRRESHEQYF. The DNA of the CDR3 is TGTGCCAGCAAGTATAGGCGGGAATCTCACGAGCAGTACTTC.

The sample holds one count of this clone. The V and J genes are TRBV7-2 and TRBJ2-7, with D possibly matching TRBD2 (6 bases). V dropped 6 bases and J dropped 5 bases, with 20 bases sitting between them. This CDR3 has 15 residues. Germline CDR1 is SGHTA and CDR2 is FQGNSA. The chain's CDR3 is CASSQGPLAYHEQYF. The CDR3 DNA reads as TGTGCCAGCAGTCAAGGACCGCTAGCGTACCACGAGCAGTACTTC.

This clone has only a few counts. The chain joins TRBV7-8 to TRBJ2-7; no clear D gene. Germline CDR1 and CDR2: SGHVS and FQNEAQ. This CDR3 comprises 15 residues. The V end was cut by 1 base, the J end by 0 bases, with 10 bases between. The CDR3: CASSLEARSSYEQYF. For the CDR3, the DNA is TGTGCCAGCAGCTTAGAGGCCCGGAGCTCCTACGAGCAGTACTTC.

The chain uses TRBV9 and TRBJ2-1, with 7 bases that match TRBD2. V was pared by 1 base and J by 9 bases, with 7 bases of the junction left unmatched. This CDR3 has 14 amino acids. The V gene's germline CDR1 is SGDLS and CDR2 YYNGEE. The CDR3: CASSVTSEGSEQFF. The CDR3 coding sequence is TGTGCCAGCAGCGTAACTAGCGAGGGGAGTGAGCAGTTCTTC.

This chain links TRBV29-1 with TRBJ2-1; unclear D gene. V gave up 4 bases and J gave up 0 bases, with 13 bases separating them. The CDR3 length is 15 residues. The germline V gene encodes CDR1 SQVTM and CDR2 ANQGSEA. Here the CDR3 DNA reads TGCAGCGTTGGCCGCACAGTGAGCTCCTACAATGAGCAGTTCTTC. Translating it yields CSVGRTVSSYNEQFF.

In its sample, this clone was seen a few times. The V and J genes are TRBV4-1 and TRBJ2-2; D perhaps matches TRBD2 (5 bases). CDR3 length: 14 amino acids. Trimming took 4 bases from V and 4 from J, leaving 10 bases between them. Germline lookup yields CDR1 MGHRA and CDR2 YSYEKL. The CDR3 DNA sequence: TGCGCCAGCAGCCCCGGACGGGGCACCGGGGAGCTGTTTTTT. It codes for CASSPGRGTGELFF.

CDR3 in amino acids: CVRSPAIPRYEQYF. The CDR3 nucleotides are TGTGTCAGAAGCCCCGCTATCCCACGCTACGAGCAGTACTTC. The chain couples TRBV7-5 to TRBJ2-7; TRBD2, as called in the table, went unchecked against the DNA. TRBV7-5 is assigned pseudogene status. The CDR3 covers 14 residues.

The chain joins TRBV24-1 to TRBJ2-1; no clear D gene. CDR3 length: 11 amino acids. Trimming took 8 bases from V and 7 from J, leaving 8 bases between them. Germline V CDR1 and CDR2: KGHDR, SFDVKD. CDR3 amino acids: CATKKENEQFF. The CDR3 DNA follows: TGTGCCACCAAGAAAGAGAATGAGCAGTTCTTC.

The rearrangement joins TRBV20-1 to TRBJ2-7; 9 positions match TRBD1. The ends lost 3 bases at V and 3 bases at J; junction bases unmatched: 3. CDR1 is DFQATT, CDR2 SNEGSKA, per germline (reference sequence). The CDR3 totals 13 residues. The CDR3 spells CSASRGQGYEQYF. The CDR3 region has the DNA TGCAGTGCTAGTCGGGGACAGGGCTACGAGCAGTACTTC.

The rearrangement joins TRBV27 to TRBJ2-7, with D perhaps TRBD2 (6 bases). CDR3 length: 13 residues. V lost 3 bases to trimming and J lost 7 bases, with 13 bases between them. Germline values: CDR1 MNHEY, CDR2 SMNVEV (reference sequence). The CDR3 sequence is CASSLGGRGEQYF. For the CDR3, the DNA is TGTGCCAGCAGTTTGGGGGGTCGGGGGGAGCAGTACTTC.

The V and J genes are TRBV27 and TRBJ1-2; TRBD1 matches 8 bases. Germline trimming cut 6 bases from V and 8 bases from J; bases unmatched to any gene: 11. The CDR3 spans 14 residues. Germline V gene sequence: CDR1 MNHEY, CDR2 SMNVEV (reference sequence). As DNA, the CDR3 is TGTGCCAGCAGCTCAGGACAGGGTGCTATCGGCTACACCTTC. Amino acids: CASSSGQGAIGYTF.